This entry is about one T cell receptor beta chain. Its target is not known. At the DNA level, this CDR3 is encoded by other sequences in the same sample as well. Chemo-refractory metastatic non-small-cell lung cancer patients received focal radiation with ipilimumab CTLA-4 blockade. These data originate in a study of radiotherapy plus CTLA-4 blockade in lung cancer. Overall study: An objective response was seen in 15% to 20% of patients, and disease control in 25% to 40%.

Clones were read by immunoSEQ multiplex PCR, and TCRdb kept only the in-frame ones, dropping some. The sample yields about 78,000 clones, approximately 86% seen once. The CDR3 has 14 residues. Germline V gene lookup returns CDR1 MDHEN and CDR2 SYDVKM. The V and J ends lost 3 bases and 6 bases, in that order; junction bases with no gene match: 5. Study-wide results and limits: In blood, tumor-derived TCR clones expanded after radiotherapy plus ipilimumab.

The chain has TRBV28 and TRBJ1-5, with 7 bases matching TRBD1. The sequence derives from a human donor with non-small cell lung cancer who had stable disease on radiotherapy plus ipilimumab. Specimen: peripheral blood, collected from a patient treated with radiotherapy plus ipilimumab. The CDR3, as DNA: TGTGCCAGCAGTTTTAGAGGGGGCGGTCAGCCCCAGCATTTT. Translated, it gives CASSFRGGGQPQHF.